This T cell receptor (beta chain) stems from a study of T cells after yellow fever vaccination. The CDR3 runs 15 residues. The V and J ends lost 7 bases and 4 bases, in that order; junction bases with no gene match: 9. CDR1 SEHNR and CDR2 FQNEAQ come from the germline V gene (reference sequence). This clonotype was counted many times. From the 5' RACE reads, TCRdb called clonotypes with MiXCR, one entry per CDR3 protein. The profile shows some 70,000 distinct CDR3 sequences, about 7% of them singletons. This chain links TRBV7-9 with TRBJ2-2, with 7 bases lining up with TRBD1. The sequences come from CD8+ T cells sorted from PBMCs, collected more than 40 days after the first yellow fever vaccination. The sequence derives from a man younger than 30 who received the YFV17D yellow fever vaccine. The CDR3 loop reads CASNLGTETTGELFF. CDR3 sequence (DNA): TGTGCCAGCAACTTGGGGACAGAAACCACCGGGGAGCTGTTTTTT.